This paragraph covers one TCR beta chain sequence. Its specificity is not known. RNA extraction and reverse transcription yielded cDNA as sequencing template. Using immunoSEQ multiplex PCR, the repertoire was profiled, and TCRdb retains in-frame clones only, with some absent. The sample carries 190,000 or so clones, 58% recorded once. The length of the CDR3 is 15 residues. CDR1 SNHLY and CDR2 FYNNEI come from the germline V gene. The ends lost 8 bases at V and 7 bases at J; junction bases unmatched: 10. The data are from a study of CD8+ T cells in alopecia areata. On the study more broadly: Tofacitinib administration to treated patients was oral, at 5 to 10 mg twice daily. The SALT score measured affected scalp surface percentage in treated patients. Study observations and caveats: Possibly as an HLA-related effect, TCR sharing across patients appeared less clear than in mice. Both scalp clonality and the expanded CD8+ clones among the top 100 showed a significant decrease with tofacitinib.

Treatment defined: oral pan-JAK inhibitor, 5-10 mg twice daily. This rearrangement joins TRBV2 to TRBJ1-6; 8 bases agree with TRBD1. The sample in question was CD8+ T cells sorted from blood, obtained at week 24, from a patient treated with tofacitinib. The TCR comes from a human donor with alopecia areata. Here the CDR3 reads CASSETGGLNSPLHF. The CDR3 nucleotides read TGTGCCAGCTCAGAAACAGGGGGGCTGAATTCACCCCTCCACTTT.